The rows below give T cell receptor beta chains drawn from one sample of a study of PD-1 blockade in classical Hodgkin lymphoma. The protocol was immunoSEQ multiplex PCR, while the TCRdb copy is restricted to in-frame clones and leaves out a portion. Of under 60,000 clones listed, around 75% are singletons. The sequences come from peripheral blood mononuclear cells (PBMCs), collected before the second cycle of nivolumab. The receptor source for this set is a human donor with classical Hodgkin lymphoma. Both conserved end residues are part of each CDR3. D genes are given only for firm matches. The size of a clone is reported for some rows only, either as once, few or many, or as a class for expanded clones.

TRBD2,many,TRBJ2-3,TRBV19,TGTGCCAGTAGAACAGCGGGAGGGCCGGATACGCAGTATTTT,CASRTAGGPDTQYF
NA,NA,TRBJ2-7,TRBV7-9,TGTGCCAGCAGCTTAGCAGCCGTCTCCTACGAGCAGTACTTC,CASSLAAVSYEQYF
TRBD1,NA,TRBJ1-4,TRBV28,TGTGCCAGCAGTCCACGACGAGACAGGGTCCCAACTAATGAAAAACTGTTTTTT,CASSPRRDRVPTNEKLFF
TRBD2,NA,TRBJ2-1,TRBV27,TGTGCCAGCAGCCGTGGACTAGCGGGGTTGACCTACAATGAGCAGTTCTTC,CASSRGLAGLTYNEQFF
NA,NA,TRBJ1-4,TRBV30,TGTGCCTGGACAAAGGGCTTTTCTAATGAAAAACTGTTTTTT,CAWTKGFSNEKLFF
NA,NA,TRBJ2-2,TRBV29-1,TGCAGCGTTGGGGCAGGGGTTCCCGGGGAGCTGTTTTTT,CSVGAGVPGELFF
NA,few,TRBJ1-3,TRBV6-5,TGTGCCAGCAGTTACTCGGGGGGTTCGCCTGGAAACACCATATATTTT,CASSYSGGSPGNTIYF
NA,NA,TRBJ1-2,TRBV2,TGTGCCAGCAGTACCGGCTACACCTTC,CASSTGYTF
NA,once,TRBJ2-5,TRBV27,TGTGCCAGCAGTTTATGGCAGGGAGGAGAGACCCAGTACTTC,CASSLWQGGETQYF
NA,once,TRBJ2-3,TRBV9,TGTGCCAGCAGCGTTCTTACAGATACGCAGTATTTT,CASSVLTDTQYF
NA,NA,TRBJ1-2,TRBV6-6,TGTGCCAGCAGATTGAGGAATGGCTACACCTTC,CASRLRNGYTF
NA,few,TRBJ2-2,TRBV11-2,TGTGCCAGCAGCTCCAGGGAGCTTAACACCGGGGAGCTGTTTTTT,CASSSRELNTGELFF
NA,once,TRBJ1-1,TRBV6-1,TGTGCCAGCAAAACAGGGACGAACACTGAAGCTTTCTTT,CASKTGTNTEAFF
NA,NA,TRBJ2-3,TRBV28,TGTGCCAGCAGTTCGTACACAGATACGCAGTATTTT,CASSSYTDTQYF
NA,once,TRBJ1-5,TRBV7-2,TGTGCCAGCAGCTTAGCGGGGTCGGTGCAGCCCCAGCATTTT,CASSLAGSVQPQHF
NA,NA,TRBJ1-6,TRBV6-6,TGTGCCAGCAGTTCGAGGACGGGAAATTCACCCCTCCACTTT,CASSSRTGNSPLHF
NA,NA,TRBJ1-5,TRBV6-6,TGTGCCAGCAGTTACGGAAGTCAGCCCCAGCATTTT,CASSYGSQPQHF
NA,NA,TRBJ1-2,TRBV7-8,TGTGCCAGCAGCTTAGAGCTCTCGATTAAACCTAACTATGGCTACACCTTC,CASSLELSIKPNYGYTF
NA,NA,TRBJ1-2,TRBV27,TGTGCCAGCAGTGTGACGGGATCCTATGGCTACACCTTC,CASSVTGSYGYTF
NA,NA,TRBJ2-7,TRBV19,TGTGCCAGTAGTTGGGTAGGGGGACAAGGCTACGAGCAGTACTTC,CASSWVGGQGYEQYF
NA,NA,TRBJ2-4,TRBV19,TGTGCCAGTAGCACAGGGGAGGGCAAAAACATTCAGTACTTC,CASSTGEGKNIQYF
NA,few,TRBJ2-2,TRBV7-6,TGTGCCAGCAGCGCGCAGGGCACCGGGGAGCTGTTTTTT,CASSAQGTGELFF
NA,NA,TRBJ2-7,TRBV27,TGTGCCAGCAGTTTATCTTTCGGAGGTTCCTACGAGCAGTACTTC,CASSLSFGGSYEQYF
NA,NA,TRBJ2-1,TRBV28,TGTGCCAGCAGTTTATTGGGGGGGCGACAGCGTCTAAAGATAAATGAGCAGTTCTTC,CASSLLGGRQRLKINEQFF
NA,NA,TRBJ1-4,TRBV18,TGTGCCAGCTCACCCGTACAGGGAACTAATGAAAAACTGTTTTTT,CASSPVQGTNEKLFF
NA,NA,TRBJ1-3,TRBV18,TGTGCCAGCTCACCACTCCGTCCCACAGTCCTCTCTGGAAACACCATATATTTT,CASSPLRPTVLSGNTIYF
NA,NA,TRBJ1-1,TRBV10-3,TGTGCCATCAGTGCCAACTATGAGGGGACTGAAGCTTTCTTT,CAISANYEGTEAFF
TRBD1,many,TRBJ1-2,TRBV6-1,TGTGCCAGCAGTGGGACAGGAGAATATGGCTACACCTTC,CASSGTGEYGYTF
NA,NA,TRBJ1-2,TRBV6-6,TGTGCCAGCAGTTGGAACTTCAGGGAAAACTATGGCTACACCTTC,CASSWNFRENYGYTF
NA,NA,TRBJ2-5,TRBV6-5,TGTGCCAGCACTAACAGGCCGTACCAAGAGACCCAGTACTTC,CASTNRPYQETQYF
TRBD2,few,TRBJ2-3,TRBV5-1,TGCGCCAGCAGCTTGGATGGGACTAGCGGGATCCCTACGCAGTATTTT,CASSLDGTSGIPTQYF
NA,few,TRBJ2-7,TRBV28,TGTGCCAGCAGTTTGTACCTCTACGAGCAGTACTTC,CASSLYLYEQYF
NA,NA,TRBJ1-1,TRBV5-5,TGTGCCAGCAGCCCCTGGCGTGCTGGCCTTGAAGCTTTCTTT,CASSPWRAGLEAFF
NA,NA,TRBJ1-4,TRBV6-6,TGTGCCAGCAGTTACCCTCCCGACGGAATAAATGAAAAACTGTTTTTT,CASSYPPDGINEKLFF
NA,NA,TRBJ2-3,TRBV6-1,TGTGCCAGCAGTGCCCCGGGCCGCACGCAGGGGGATACGCAGTATTTT,CASSAPGRTQGDTQYF
NA,once,TRBJ2-7,TRBV5-1,TGCGCCAGCAGCTTGAACAGGGACCCTTCCTACGAGCAGTACTTC,CASSLNRDPSYEQYF
NA,NA,TRBJ1-1,TRBV19,TGTGCCAGTAGTGAGCGCAGAACAGGGTTGAACACTGAAGCTTTCTTT,CASSERRTGLNTEAFF
NA,NA,TRBJ2-7,TRBV5-8,TGTGCCAGCAGCTTGACCGAAACCGAGCAGTACTTC,CASSLTETEQYF
TRBD1,NA,TRBJ1-6,TRBV2,TGTGCCAGCAGTGTCCGGGACAGGCATAATTCACCCCTCCACTTT,CASSVRDRHNSPLHF
NA,few,TRBJ2-7,TRBV5-6,TGTGCCAGCAGCTACACAGGGATATACGAGCAGTACTTC,CASSYTGIYEQYF
NA,NA,TRBJ1-1,TRBV6-6,TGTGCCAGCAGAGGCCCTCCGAGGGATGAAGCTTTCTTT,CASRGPPRDEAFF
NA,NA,TRBJ2-7,TRBV19,TGTGCCAGTAGCCACGGGAGATCCTACGAGCAGTACTTC,CASSHGRSYEQYF
TRBD1,NA,TRBJ2-1,TRBV9,TGTGCCAGCAGCATGACAGGGGACACCCTCTTCGGGCATGAGCAGTTCTTC,CASSMTGDTLFGHEQFF
TRBD1,NA,TRBJ2-7,TRBV27,TGTGCCAGCAGTTCGGACAGGAACTCCTACGAGCAGTACTTC,CASSSDRNSYEQYF
NA,NA,TRBJ2-7,TRBV11-2,TGTGCCAGCAGCTTAGGGACCCACTACGAGCAGTACTTC,CASSLGTHYEQYF
TRBD1,NA,TRBJ1-5,TRBV19,TGTGCCAGTAGTACCCTACAGGGGGCCGGTAGCAATCAGCCCCAGCATTTT,CASSTLQGAGSNQPQHF
NA,NA,TRBJ2-7,TRBV6-5,TGTGCCAGCAGTTACGAGGGAACCTCCTACGAGCAGTACTTC,CASSYEGTSYEQYF
TRBD2,NA,TRBJ2-2,TRBV28,TGTGCCAGCCTTCTAGCGGGACCGAACACCGGGGAGCTGTTTTTT,CASLLAGPNTGELFF
NA,once,TRBJ2-3,TRBV5-4,TGTGCCAGCAGCCCGGGTGGCGATACGCAGTATTTT,CASSPGGDTQYF
TRBD2,NA,TRBJ2-7,TRBV7-3,TGTGCCAGCAGCCGGGGACTAGCGGGGGACGAGCAGTACTTC,CASSRGLAGDEQYF
NA,once,TRBJ1-1,TRBV6-1,TGTGCCAGCAGTCCCCGCGGGAACACTGAAGCTTTCTTT,CASSPRGNTEAFF
TRBD1,few,TRBJ2-1,TRBV7-9,TGTGCCAGCAGCTTAGCAATGGGCAGGGGGCTCGATGAGCAGTTCTTC,CASSLAMGRGLDEQFF
NA,once,TRBJ1-1,TRBV4-3,TGCGCCAGCAGCCAAGATGCGGAGATGAACACTGAAGCTTTCTTT,CASSQDAEMNTEAFF
TRBD1,NA,TRBJ1-5,TRBV19,TGTGCCAGTTACGCGACAGGGAGCAATCAGCCCCAGCATTTT,CASYATGSNQPQHF